This TCR beta chain came from a study of beta chain features in type 1 diabetes. The sequenced template was cDNA made from the entire isolated RNA. TCRdb's table, derived via immunoSEQ multiplex PCR, lists solely in-frame clones and lacks some. The top ten clones hold roughly 0.013% of a sample with under 350,000 clones, 20% to 25% of them seen once. Findings of the study overall: All four CD4+ subsets from Type 1 diabetes patients carried moderately but significantly shorter TCRB CDR3s.

With respect to this clone: Its specificity is not known.

The CDR3 extends over 15 amino acids. Germline CDR1 reads SGDLS; CDR2 reads YYNGEE. Trimming left V 4 bases short and J 0 bases short, with 11 bases between. Sequencing used naive CD4+ T cells from blood. The genes are TRBV9 and TRBJ2-1; D may be TRBD2 (5 bases). The receptor was isolated from a woman aged 25 to 39 with type 1 diabetes. This CDR3 reads CASSRLAGSYNEQFF. In DNA form, the CDR3 reads TGTGCCAGCAGCCGTCTAGCAGGCTCCTACAATGAGCAGTTCTTC.